This T cell receptor (beta chain) was profiled in a study of blood T cell repertoires in COVID-19. Turning to the study itself: Samples of COVID-19 (acute and convalescent) were obtained from the United States, Italy and Spain. In each case, the material was cDNA or gDNA derived from T cells, B-cell-depleted T cells, or PBMCs.

In the source study's methods: Scientists estimated how many nucleated cells there were by amplifying reference gene primers. Clones were read by immunoSEQ multiplex PCR, and TCRdb kept only the in-frame ones, dropping some. V and J calls and clone size are given by that table; D and trimming were obtained from the DNA. This table has some 200,000 clones, 85% to 90% appearing once. The V end was cut by 7 bases, the J end by 12 bases, with 13 bases between. There are 11 residues in the CDR3. The sample consisted of peripheral blood. The gene calls are TRBV12-3 or TRBV12-4 and TRBJ2-1; the D gene is possibly TRBD2 (6 bases). The TCR sequence derives from a man aged 40-49 years with active or convalescent COVID-19. The CDR3 bases are TGTGCCAGCAAGTTGCGGGATCGGCAGTTCTTC. The encoded protein is CASKLRDRQFF.